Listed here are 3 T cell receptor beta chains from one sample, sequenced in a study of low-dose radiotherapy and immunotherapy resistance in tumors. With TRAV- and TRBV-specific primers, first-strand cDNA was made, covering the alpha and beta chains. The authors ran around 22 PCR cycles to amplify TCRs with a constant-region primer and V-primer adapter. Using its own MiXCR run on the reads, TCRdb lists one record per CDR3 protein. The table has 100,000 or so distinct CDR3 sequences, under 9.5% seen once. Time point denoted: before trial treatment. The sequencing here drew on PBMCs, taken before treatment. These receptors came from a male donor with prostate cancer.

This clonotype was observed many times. CDR3 DNA: TGTGCCAGCACCCGCAGGGGTAACTATGGCTACACCTTC. Translated, it gives CASTRRGNYGYTF. This chain links TRBV6-5 with TRBJ1-2, with a possible D match to TRBD1 (6 bases). The CDR3 has 13 residues. Looked up from germline, CDR1 is MNHEY and CDR2 is SVGAGI. The V gene lost 7 bases and the J gene lost 1 base, with 10 bases spanning the gap.

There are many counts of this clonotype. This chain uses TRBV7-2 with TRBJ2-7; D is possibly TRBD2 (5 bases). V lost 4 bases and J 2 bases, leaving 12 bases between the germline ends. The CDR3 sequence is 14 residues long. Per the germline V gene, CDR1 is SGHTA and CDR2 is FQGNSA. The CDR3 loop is CASSSGGQAYEQYF. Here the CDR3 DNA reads TGTGCCAGCAGCTCTGGCGGGCAAGCCTACGAGCAGTACTTC. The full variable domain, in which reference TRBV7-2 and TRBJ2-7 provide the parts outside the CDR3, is GAGVSQSPSNKVTEKGKDVELRCDPISGHTALYWYRQSLGQGLEFLIYFQGNSAPDKSGLPSDRFSAERTGGSVSTLTIQRTQQEDSAVYLCASSSGGQAYEQYFGPGTRLTVT.

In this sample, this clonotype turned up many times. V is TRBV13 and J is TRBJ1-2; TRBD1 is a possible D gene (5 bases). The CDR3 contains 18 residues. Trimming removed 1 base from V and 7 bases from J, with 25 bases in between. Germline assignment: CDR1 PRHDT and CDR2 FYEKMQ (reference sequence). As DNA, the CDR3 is TGTGCCAGCAGCTTAGATCCCATACGGGAGCGCGGGGGAGGTGGCTACACCTTC. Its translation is CASSLDPIRERGGGGYTF.